This T cell receptor beta chain appears in the sequencing data of a study of cytomegalovirus exposure and HLA in healthy donors. Study results and caveats: Common viral pathogens seemed to be connected with several of the most significant clusters, according to a later analysis.

V lost 5 bases, J lost 5 bases, and 18 bases lay in between. This CDR3 contains 15 residues. Looked up from germline, CDR1 is SGHTA and CDR2 is FQGNSA. Turning to this clone: Its antigen is not known.

Primers for the PCR totalled 60 Vbeta and 13 Jbeta. TCRdb keeps only in-frame clones here, not all; method: immunoSEQ multiplex PCR. Counted here are fewer than 250,000 clones, around 80% occurring once; the ten biggest clones make up around 1.9%. The sequenced material came from PBMCs. V usage is TRBV7-2 and J usage is TRBJ2-5, with D perhaps matching TRBD2 (5 bases). This sequence originates from a man between 18 and 29 years old in good health and CMV-seronegative. CDR3 residues: CASSPRVGRGETQYF. The CDR3 DNA sequence: TGTGCCAGCAGCCCCCGAGTAGGCAGAGGGGAGACCCAGTACTTC.